A selection of T cell receptor beta chains follows, all from one sample in a study of T cell repertoires in cytomegalovirus infection. Using its own MiXCR run on the reads, TCRdb lists one record per CDR3 protein. The data contain some 240,000 distinct CDR3 sequences, 17% of them singletons. What was sequenced was CD8+ T cells from PBMCs. These TCRs come from a human donor in good health (CMV status not recorded). Some clones in this sample may be carry-over from other donors' samples. The conserved cysteine and the conserved F or W are not part of the CDR3 here. Fields, in order: CDR3 protein, J gene, CDR3 length, clone size, V gene. The size field is filled for only some rows; it gives once, few, many or a size class.

cdr3_aa: SVDLGTHGYT
j_call: TRBJ1-2
cdr3_length: 10
clone_size: few
v_call: TRBV29-1

cdr3_aa: ASSLGPGHYNEQF
j_call: TRBJ2-1
cdr3_length: 13
clone_size: many
v_call: TRBV12-3/TRBV12-4

cdr3_aa: ASNPGAGGNEQF
j_call: TRBJ2-1
cdr3_length: 12
clone_size: many
v_call: TRBV5-6

cdr3_aa: ASSIRTGRAEQY
j_call: TRBJ2-7
cdr3_length: 12
clone_size: -
v_call: TRBV12-3/TRBV12-4

cdr3_aa: ASSATGGRETQY
j_call: TRBJ2-5
cdr3_length: 12
clone_size: few
v_call: TRBV28

cdr3_aa: ASSRRGDNEQF
j_call: TRBJ2-1
cdr3_length: 11
clone_size: many
v_call: TRBV11-3

cdr3_aa: ARTSRDRPMEQY
j_call: TRBJ2-7
cdr3_length: 12
clone_size: few
v_call: TRBV5-6

cdr3_aa: ASSLPGMGSRQF
j_call: TRBJ2-1
cdr3_length: 12
clone_size: many
v_call: TRBV7-9

cdr3_aa: ASSQGQRGNNQPQH
j_call: TRBJ1-5
cdr3_length: 14
clone_size: -
v_call: TRBV14

cdr3_aa: ASSLEWGLTYNEQF
j_call: TRBJ2-1
cdr3_length: 14
clone_size: -
v_call: TRBV7-8